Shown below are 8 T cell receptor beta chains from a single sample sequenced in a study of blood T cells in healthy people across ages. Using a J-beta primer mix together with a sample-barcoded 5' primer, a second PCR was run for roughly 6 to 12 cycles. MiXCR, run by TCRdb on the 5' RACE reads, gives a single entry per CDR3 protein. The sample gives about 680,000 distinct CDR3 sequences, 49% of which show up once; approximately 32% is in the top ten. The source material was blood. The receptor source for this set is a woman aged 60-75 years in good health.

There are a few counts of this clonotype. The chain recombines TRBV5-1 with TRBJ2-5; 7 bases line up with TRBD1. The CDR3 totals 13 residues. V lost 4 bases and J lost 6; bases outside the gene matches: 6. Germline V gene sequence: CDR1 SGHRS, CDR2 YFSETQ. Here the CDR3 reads CASSPQGEQTQYF. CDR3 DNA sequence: TGCGCCAGCAGCCCTCAGGGGGAGCAGACCCAGTACTTC.

CDR3 sequence reads: CASSADGWSPLHF. CDR3 DNA sequence: TGTGCCAGCAGCGCAGACGGGTGGTCACCCCTCCACTTT. This chain joins TRBV9 and TRBJ1-6; D remains unclear. The length of the CDR3 is 13 residues. CDR1 is SGDLS, CDR2 YYNGEE, per germline. Trimming took off 3 bases at V and 10 bases at J, with 11 bases between the two ends.

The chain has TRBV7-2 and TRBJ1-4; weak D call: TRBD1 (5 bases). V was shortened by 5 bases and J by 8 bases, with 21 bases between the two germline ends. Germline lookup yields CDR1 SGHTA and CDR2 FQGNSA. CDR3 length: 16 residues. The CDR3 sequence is CASSLRSPQEGEKLFF. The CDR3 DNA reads TGTGCCAGCAGCCTTAGAAGTCCACAGGAAGGGGAAAAACTGTTTTTT.

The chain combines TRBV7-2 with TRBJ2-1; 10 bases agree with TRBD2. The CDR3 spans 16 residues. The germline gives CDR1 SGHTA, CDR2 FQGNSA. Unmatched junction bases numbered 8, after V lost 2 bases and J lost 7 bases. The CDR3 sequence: CASSLFGLAAGNEQFF. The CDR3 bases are TGTGCCAGCAGCTTATTCGGACTAGCGGCCGGGAATGAGCAGTTCTTC.

The CDR3 protein is CAIRSSPPSGIGNEQFF. CDR3 bases: TGTGCCATCAGATCGAGCCCCCCCAGCGGGATAGGCAATGAGCAGTTCTTC. J is TRBJ2-1 and V is TRBV10-3; 7 bases match TRBD2. V lost 6 bases to trimming and J lost 6 bases; unmatched junction nucleotides: 17. Germline loops: CDR1 ENHRY, CDR2 SYGVKD. The CDR3 sequence is 17 residues long.

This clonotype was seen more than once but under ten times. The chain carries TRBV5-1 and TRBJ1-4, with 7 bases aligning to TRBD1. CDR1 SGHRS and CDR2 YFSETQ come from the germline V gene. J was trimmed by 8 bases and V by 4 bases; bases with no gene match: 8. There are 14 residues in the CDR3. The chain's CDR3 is CASSQTGVEEKLFF. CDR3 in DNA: TGCGCCAGCAGCCAAACAGGGGTGGAAGAAAAACTGTTTTTT.

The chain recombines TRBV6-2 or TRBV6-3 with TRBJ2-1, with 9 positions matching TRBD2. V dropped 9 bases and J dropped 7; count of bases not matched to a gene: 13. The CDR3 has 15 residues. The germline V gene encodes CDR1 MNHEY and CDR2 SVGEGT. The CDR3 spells CASAGGGAGENEQFF. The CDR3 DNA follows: TGTGCCAGTGCCGGCGGGGGGGCTGGGGAGAATGAGCAGTTCTTC.

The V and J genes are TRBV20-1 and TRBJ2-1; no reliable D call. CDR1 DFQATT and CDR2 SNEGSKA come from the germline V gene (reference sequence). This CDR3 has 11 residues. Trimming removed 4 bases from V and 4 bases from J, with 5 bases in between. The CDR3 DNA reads TGCAGTGCTAAGGAGTACAATGAGCAGTTCTTC. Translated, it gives CSAKEYNEQFF.